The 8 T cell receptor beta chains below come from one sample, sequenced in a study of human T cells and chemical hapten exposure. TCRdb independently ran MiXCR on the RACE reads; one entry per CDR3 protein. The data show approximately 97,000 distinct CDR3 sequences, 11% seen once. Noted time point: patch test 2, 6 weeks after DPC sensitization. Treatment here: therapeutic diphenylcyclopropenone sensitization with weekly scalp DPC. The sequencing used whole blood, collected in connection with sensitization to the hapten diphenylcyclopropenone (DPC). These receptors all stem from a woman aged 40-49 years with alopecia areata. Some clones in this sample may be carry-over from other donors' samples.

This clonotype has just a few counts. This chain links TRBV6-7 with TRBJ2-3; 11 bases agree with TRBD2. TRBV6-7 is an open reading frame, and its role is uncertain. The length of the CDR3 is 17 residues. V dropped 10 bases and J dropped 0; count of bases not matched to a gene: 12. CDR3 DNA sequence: TGTGCCACCCTAACTAGCGGGGGCTCCGCTAGCACAGATACGCAGTATTTT. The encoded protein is CATLTSGGSASTDTQYF.

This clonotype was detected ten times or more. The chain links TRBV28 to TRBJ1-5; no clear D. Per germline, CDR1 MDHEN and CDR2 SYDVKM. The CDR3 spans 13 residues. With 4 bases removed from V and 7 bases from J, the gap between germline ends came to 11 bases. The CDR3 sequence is CASSSSDAQPQHF. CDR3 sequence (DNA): TGTGCCAGCAGTTCCTCGGATGCACAGCCCCAGCATTTT.

The DNA for the CDR3 is TGTGCCACCGGGACTAGCGGGAGCATGTACTCGGGATACGAGCAGTACTTC. It translates to CATGTSGSMYSGYEQYF. This sequence joins TRBV7-2 and TRBJ2-7, with 14 bases matching TRBD2. Trimming removed 10 bases from V and 4 bases from J; junction bases left unmatched: 15. Germline V gene lookup returns CDR1 SGHTA and CDR2 FQGNSA. CDR3 size: 17 residues.

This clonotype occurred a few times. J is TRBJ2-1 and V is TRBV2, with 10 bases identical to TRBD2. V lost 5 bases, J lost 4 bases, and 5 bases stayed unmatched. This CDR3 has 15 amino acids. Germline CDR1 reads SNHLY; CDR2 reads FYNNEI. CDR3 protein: CASSPLAGEYNEQFF. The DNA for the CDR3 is TGTGCCAGCAGTCCCCTAGCGGGAGAGTACAATGAGCAGTTCTTC.

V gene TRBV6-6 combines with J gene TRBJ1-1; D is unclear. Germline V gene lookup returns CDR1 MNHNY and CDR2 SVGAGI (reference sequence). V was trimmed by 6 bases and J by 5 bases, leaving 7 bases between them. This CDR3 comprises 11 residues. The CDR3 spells CASSDDTEAFF. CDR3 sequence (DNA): TGTGCCAGCAGCGACGATACTGAAGCTTTCTTT.

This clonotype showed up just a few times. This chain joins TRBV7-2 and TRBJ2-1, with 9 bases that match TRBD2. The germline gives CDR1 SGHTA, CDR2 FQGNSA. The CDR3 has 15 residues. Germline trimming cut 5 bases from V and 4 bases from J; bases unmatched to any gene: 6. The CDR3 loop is CASSRGLAGYNEQFF. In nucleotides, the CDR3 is TGTGCCAGCAGCCGCGGCCTAGCGGGGTACAATGAGCAGTTCTTC.

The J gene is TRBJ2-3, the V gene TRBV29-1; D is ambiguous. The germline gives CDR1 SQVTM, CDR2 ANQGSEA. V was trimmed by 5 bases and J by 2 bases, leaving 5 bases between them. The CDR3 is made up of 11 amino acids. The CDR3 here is CSVRFTDTQYF. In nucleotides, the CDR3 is TGCAGCGTTAGATTCACAGATACGCAGTATTTT.

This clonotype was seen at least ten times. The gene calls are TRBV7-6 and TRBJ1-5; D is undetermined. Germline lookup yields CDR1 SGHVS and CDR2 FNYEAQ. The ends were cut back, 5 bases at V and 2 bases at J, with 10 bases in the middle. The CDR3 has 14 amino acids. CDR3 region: CASSPTGGNQPQHF. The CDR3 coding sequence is TGTGCCAGCAGCCCAACCGGTGGCAATCAGCCCCAGCATTTT. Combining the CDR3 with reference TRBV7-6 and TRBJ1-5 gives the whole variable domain GAGVSQSPRYKVTKRGQDVALRCDPISGHVSLYWYRQALGQGPEFLTYFNYEAQQDKSGLPNDRFSAERPEGSISTLTIQRTEQRDSAMYRCASSPTGGNQPQHFGDGTRLSIL.